This T cell receptor beta chain was captured in a study of OX40 agonist ivuxolimab in advanced cancers. This clone was found once. Per germline, CDR1 LNHNV and CDR2 YYDKDF (reference sequence). Between the trimmed V and J ends, which lost 1 base and 9 bases, there was a span of 19 bases. The CDR3 loop spans 17 amino acids. The method was immunoSEQ multiplex PCR; TCRdb's version includes in-frame clones alone and lacks a portion of them. The sample carries 65,000 to 80,000 clones, about 91% recorded once. The TCR originated in an adult with an advanced solid tumor such as melanoma, head and neck, liver or kidney cancer. The chain employs TRBV15 and TRBJ1-6; weak D call: TRBD1 (5 bases). Material: CD4+ or CD8+ T cells sorted from blood, obtained in a trial of the OX40 agonist ivuxolimab. The CDR3 nucleotides are TGTGCCACCAGCAGAGGAACAGGCCCCTCGGGTCGTTCACCCCTCCACTTT. Translating gives CATSRGTGPSGRSPLHF.